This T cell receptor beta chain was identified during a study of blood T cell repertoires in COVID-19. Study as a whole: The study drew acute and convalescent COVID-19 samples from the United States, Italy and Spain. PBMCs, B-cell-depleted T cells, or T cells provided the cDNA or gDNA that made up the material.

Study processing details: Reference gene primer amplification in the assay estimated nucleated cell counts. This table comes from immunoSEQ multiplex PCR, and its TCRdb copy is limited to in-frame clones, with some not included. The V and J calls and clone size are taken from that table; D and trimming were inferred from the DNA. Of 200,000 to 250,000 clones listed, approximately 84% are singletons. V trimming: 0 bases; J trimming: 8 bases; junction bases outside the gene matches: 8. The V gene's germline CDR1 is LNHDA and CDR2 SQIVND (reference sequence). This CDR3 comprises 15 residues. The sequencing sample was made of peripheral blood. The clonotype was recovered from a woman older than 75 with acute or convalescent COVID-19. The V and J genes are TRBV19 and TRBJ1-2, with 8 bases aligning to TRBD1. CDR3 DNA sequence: TGTGCCAGTAGTATAGATAGGCAGGGGGCGCTCGGCTACACCTTC. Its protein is CASSIDRQGALGYTF.